This entry features one T cell receptor beta chain sequence. The protocol was immunoSEQ multiplex PCR, while the TCRdb copy is restricted to in-frame clones and leaves out a portion. This table holds around 35,000 clones. The data stem from a study of T cells in women clearing cervical HPV infection. The sample consisted of blood buffy coat. The clonotype comes from a woman between 18 and 70 years old with a cervical HPV16 infection that either progressed to CIN3+ or cleared (not recorded which).

The CDR3 here is CASSLQGVGYTF. The sequenced CDR3 bases are TGTGCCAGCAGTTTGCAGGGTGTGGGC. This rearrangement joins TRBV28 to TRBJ1-2, with D tentatively TRBD1 (5 bases). The read halts 3 residues ahead of the CDR3 end, with the missing end drawn from the germline J gene. CDR1 and CDR2 from the germline V gene are MDHEN and SYDVKM. The CDR3 covers 12 residues.